This entry concerns a single T cell receptor (beta chain). Its antigen is unknown. This table comes from immunoSEQ multiplex PCR, and its TCRdb copy is limited to in-frame clones, with some not included. The repertoire consists of about 25,000 clones, with roughly 80% occurring once and the leading ten covering roughly an eighth. The data were obtained in a study of T cells in tumors after PD-1 blockade. Study at large: Treatment was either pembrolizumab 200 mg every 3 weeks or cemiplimab 350 mg every 2 weeks. Whole-study results and caveats: Some novel exhausted tumor clones appeared in pre-treatment blood, suggesting peripheral recruitment.

CDR1 WSHSY and CDR2 SAAADI come from the germline V gene. V shed 0 bases, J shed 9 bases, and the junction held 6 bases outside the gene matches. The CDR3 extends over 15 amino acids. Input was roughly 600 ng to 6,004 ng of genomic DNA from tumor or blood. The V call is TRBV10-2, the J call TRBJ1-4, with TRBD1 identical over 8 bases. The sample in question was PBMCs, obtained after anti-PD-1 treatment. The receptor's source is a human donor with basal cell carcinoma. The CDR3 bases are TGCGCCAGCAGTGAGTCTAGGACAGGGTTAAAAAAACTGTTTTTT. This encodes CASSESRTGLKKLFF.